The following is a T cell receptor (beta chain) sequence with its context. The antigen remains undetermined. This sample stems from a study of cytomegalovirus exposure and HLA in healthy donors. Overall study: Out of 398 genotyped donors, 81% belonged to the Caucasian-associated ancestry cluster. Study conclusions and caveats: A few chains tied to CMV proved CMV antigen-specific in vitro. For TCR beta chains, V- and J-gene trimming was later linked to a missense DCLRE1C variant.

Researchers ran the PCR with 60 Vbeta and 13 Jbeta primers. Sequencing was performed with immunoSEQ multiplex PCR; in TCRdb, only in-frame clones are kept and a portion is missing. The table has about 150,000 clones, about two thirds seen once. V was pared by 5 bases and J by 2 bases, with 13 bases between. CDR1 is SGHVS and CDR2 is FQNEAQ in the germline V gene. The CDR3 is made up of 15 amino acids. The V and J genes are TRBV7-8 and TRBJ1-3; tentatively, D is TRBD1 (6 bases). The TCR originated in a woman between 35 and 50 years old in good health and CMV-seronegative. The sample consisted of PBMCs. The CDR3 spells CASSQQGSAGNTIYF. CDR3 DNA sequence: TGTGCCAGCAGCCAACAGGGTAGCGCTGGAAACACCATATATTTT.